The source of this T cell receptor beta chain is a study of CD8+ T cells in alopecia areata (dated by TCRdb to 2017 to 2018). As for the study more broadly: Treated patients were enrolled in an open-label pilot trial of oral tofacitinib, 5 to 10 mg twice daily, for moderate-to-severe alopecia areata. Tofacitinib was administered for 6 to 18 months, and 6 months of follow-up off drug were then conducted to assess delayed response and recurrence. Disease severity in treated patients was measured with the SALT score, which quantifies the percentage of affected scalp surface area. High-throughput TCRbeta sequencing was used to examine T cell clonal expansion in alopecia areata in both the C3H/HeJ mouse model and human patients. Scalp tissue and sorted CD4+ and CD8+ peripheral blood T cells from patchy and totalis/universalis alopecia areata patients and from healthy controls were covered by human TCRbeta sequencing. Biopsies were taken from tofacitinib-treated patients at baseline and at 4 and 24 weeks of treatment, and a later scalp biopsy was taken in several of the tofacitinib-treated patients. Clonality in the scalp was compared among normal scalp (n=4), patchy alopecia areata scalp (n=8), and alopecia totalis/universalis scalp (n=8). The RNA source kit depended on sample type: the PAXgene miRNA kit for fixed scalp, the miRNeasy kit for PBMCs, and the RNeasy kit for mouse skin. TCRbeta CDR3 regions were amplified by immunoSEQ multiplex PCR with 35 Vbeta forward and 13 Jbeta reverse primers.

Results and caveats for the whole study, not just this receptor: The treated cohort was small, with a single nonresponder, so links between baseline CD8+ expansion and response need larger studies. Scalp TCR repertoire analysis is complicated because resident alphabeta T cells in normal human skin are also sequenced, whereas mouse skin is dominated by gammadelta T cells. Many expanded lesional clones were found to persist in scalp and blood during tofacitinib treatment, and relapse after treatment cessation may be partly explained by this persistence. TCR sequences shared between patients were less clear than in mice, possibly partly because of HLA diversity in the patient population. With tofacitinib, both scalp clonality and the number of expanded CD8+ clones among the top 100 scalp clones went down significantly. Compared with normal scalp, lesional scalp, particularly in alopecia totalis/universalis, had higher clonality and more expanded CD8+ clones, which suggests antigenic drive.

For this clone: Which antigen it targets is not known. No base-level quality is on record; no much larger clone is a single base apart.

The sample's time point label, in plain terms: roughly 24 weeks on oral tofacitinib. Reading the label with the study, this specimen's treatment or condition is: oral pan-JAK inhibitor, 5-10 mg twice daily. Lesional scalp punch biopsies and peripheral blood were collected from alopecia areata patients. PBMCs were isolated by density centrifugation and stained for CD3, CD4 and CD8, and CD4+ and CD8+ T cells were sorted on a FACSAria. Library method: the immunoSEQ multiplex PCR assay. To provide template for TCR sequencing, every sample had RNA extracted and reverse transcribed into cDNA. SuperScript III was used to make first-strand cDNA, primed with a 2:1 mix of oligo-dT and random hexamers. Amplification bias was assessed with a synthetic immune receptor repertoire, and residual bias was removed computationally. In the paper's pipeline: Raw reads were preprocessed to remove errors, and CDR3 was defined by IMGT conventions from the conserved cysteine to phenylalanine. To get clonality, Shannon entropy was normalized by log2 of the number of productive unique TCRs and the result was subtracted from 1. Whether scalp clones were CD4 or CD8 was inferred by matching scalp TCRbeta sequences against CD4 and CD8 repertoires sorted from blood. The clones in this table, taken by TCRdb from immuneACCESS, are in-frame only. Not every clone is retained; where verified, under half of the shortfall comes from an unresolved V gene, and the cause of the rest is unknown. V, J and clone size were drawn from that table, and D and trimming were deduced from the DNA. For this sample there are about 180,000 clones; less than 70% appear just once. Clones ranked in the top ten supply approximately 11% of the sample.

From the cysteine up to the phenylalanine, the CDR3 has a length of 16 residues. Left in the record is the CDR3 DNA by itself, 48 bases read in frame from the first base. Germline trimming: 5 bases from V, 2 bases from J; junction bases outside gene matches: 9. Looking up the germline V gene yields CDR1 KGHSH and CDR2 LQKENI. Specimen: CD8+ T cells sorted from blood, collected at week 24, from a patient treated with tofacitinib. The chain links TRBV18 with TRBJ2-1, with 7 middle bases fitting TRBD2. The TCR was taken from a human donor with alopecia areata. The bases are TGTGCCAGCTCATCCAACCCGGGGGGAGCCTACAATGAGCAGTTCTTC. Its translation reads: CASSSNPGGAYNEQFF.